The clone carrying this T cell receptor (beta chain) was seen at least ten times. Antigen: not known. TCRdb passed the 5' RACE reads through MiXCR, listing each CDR3 protein once. The sample holds 200,000 to 250,000 distinct CDR3 sequences, 7.5% to 9.5% seen once. V lost 3 bases, J lost 9 bases, and 10 bases stayed unmatched. CDR1 and CDR2 (germline): LNHNV, YYDKDF (reference sequence). The CDR3 contains 17 residues. The sample originates from a study of CD8 T cells in ankylosing spondylitis. General study findings and limits: Disease-associated clones were CD8+ and fairly uncommon in peripheral blood. Clones tied to disease were said to be significantly enriched in matched ankylosing spondylitis synovial fluid.

The source is a female donor with ankylosing spondylitis or in good health (not recorded which). Material for sequencing was blood, either unsorted or a sorted T cell fraction (not recorded which). The chain uses TRBV15 and TRBJ2-1; 14 positions match TRBD2. The CDR3 nucleotides read TGTGCCACCAGCAGCCGGACTAGCGGGAGGAGAAAGGGTGAGCAGTTCTTC. Translation: CATSSRTSGRRKGEQFF.